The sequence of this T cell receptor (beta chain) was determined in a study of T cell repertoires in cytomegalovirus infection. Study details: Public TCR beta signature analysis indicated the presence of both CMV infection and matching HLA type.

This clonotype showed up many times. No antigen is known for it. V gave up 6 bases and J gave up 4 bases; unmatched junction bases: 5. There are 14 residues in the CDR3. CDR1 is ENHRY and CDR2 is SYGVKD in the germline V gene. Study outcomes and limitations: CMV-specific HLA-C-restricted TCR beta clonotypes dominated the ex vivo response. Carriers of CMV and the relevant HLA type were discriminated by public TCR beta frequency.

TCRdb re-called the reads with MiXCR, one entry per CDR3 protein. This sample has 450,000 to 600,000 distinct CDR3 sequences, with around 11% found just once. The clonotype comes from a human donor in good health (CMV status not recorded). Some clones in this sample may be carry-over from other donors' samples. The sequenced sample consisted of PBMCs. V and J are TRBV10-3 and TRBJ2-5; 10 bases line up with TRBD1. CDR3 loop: CAISGTGDAETQYF. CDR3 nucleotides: TGTGCCATCAGCGGGACAGGGGACGCAGAGACCCAGTACTTC.